These 16 T cell receptor beta chains were all obtained from the same sample, sequenced in a study of cytomegalovirus exposure and HLA in healthy donors. Primers included in the PCR were 60 Vbeta and 13 Jbeta primers. Generated by immunoSEQ multiplex PCR, the TCRdb table keeps only in-frame clones and is missing some. Of around 190,000 clones in the sample, 70% to 85% were seen once. Material for sequencing was PBMCs. The receptors stem from a woman aged 40 to 50 in good health and CMV-seronegative.

V is TRBV25-1 and J is TRBJ1-6; 8 bases are shared with TRBD1. CDR3 length: 14 amino acids. J lost 7 bases, V lost 4 bases, and 3 bases had no gene match. Germline CDR1 and CDR2: MGHDK and SYGVNS. The CDR3 here is CASSGTGHNSPLHF. DNA for the CDR3: TGTGCCAGCAGTGGGACAGGGCACAATTCACCCCTCCACTTT.

The chain has TRBV6-6 and TRBJ1-5, with D possibly being TRBD1 (5 bases). The CDR3 is made up of 14 amino acids. The germline V gene encodes CDR1 MNHNY and CDR2 SVGAGI (reference sequence). The germline V and J ends were trimmed by 5 bases and 7 bases, with 15 bases remaining between them. The CDR3 loop reads CASSTRGSGQPQHF. Here the CDR3 DNA reads TGTGCCAGCAGTACACGGGGGTCGGGCCAGCCCCAGCATTTT.

The sample holds a few counts of this clone. The rearrangement uses TRBV30 and TRBJ1-1; D gene unclear. Germline V CDR1 and CDR2: GTSNPN, SVGIG (reference sequence). This CDR3 has 12 amino acids. V dropped 1 base and J dropped 2 bases, with 5 bases sitting between them. CDR3 sequence (DNA): TGTGCCTGGAGTGCTGTAAACACTGAAGCTTTCTTT. It codes for CAWSAVNTEAFF.

A single count supports this clone. This rearrangement joins TRBV9 to TRBJ2-7; TRBD1 agrees at 7 bases. Germline CDR1 is SGDLS and CDR2 is YYNGEE. The J segment lost 2 bases and the V segment lost 0 bases, leaving 2 bases of the junction unmatched. The CDR3 sequence is 14 residues long. CDR3 in amino acids: CASSVGTGTYEQYF. The CDR3 nucleotides read TGTGCCAGCAGCGTAGGGACAGGTACCTACGAGCAGTACTTC.

The DNA of the CDR3 is TGTGCCAGCAGCCCCCGGTCCGGTGGAGGCTCCTACGAGCAGTACTTC. As protein: CASSPRSGGGSYEQYF. The V and J genes are TRBV11-2 and TRBJ2-7, with a tentative D call TRBD2 (5 bases). CDR3 length equals 16 residues. Germline CDR1 reads SGHAT; CDR2 reads FQNNGV. V lost 5 bases and J 0 bases, leaving 17 bases between the germline ends.

The J gene is TRBJ2-4, the V gene TRBV7-2; 10 bases match TRBD2. Germline CDR1 and CDR2: SGHTA and FQGNSA. V was pared by 4 bases and J by 6 bases, with 6 bases of the junction left unmatched. The CDR3 is 15 residues long. This CDR3 is CASSSSSGSGNIQYF. The CDR3 bases are TGTGCCAGCAGCTCTTCTAGCGGGAGTGGAAACATTCAGTACTTC.

This CDR3 is CASSLVGLAENNEQFF. The DNA for the CDR3 is TGTGCCAGCAGCTTAGTGGGACTAGCGGAGAACAATGAGCAGTTCTTC. V and J are TRBV13 and TRBJ2-1, with 11 nucleotides matching TRBD2. Germline assignment: CDR1 PRHDT and CDR2 FYEKMQ (reference sequence). The CDR3 extends over 16 amino acids. After removal of 1 base from V and 5 bases from J, the junction contained 4 bases not matched to a gene.

This chain links TRBV15 with TRBJ1-1; D gene ambiguous. V was cut by 0 bases and J by 1 base, with 3 bases left in between. The CDR3 covers 13 residues. Germline V CDR1 and CDR2: LNHNV, YYDKDF (reference sequence). CDR3 residues: CATSREANTEAFF. The DNA for the CDR3 is TGTGCCACCAGCAGAGAGGCGAACACTGAAGCTTTCTTT.

The chain combines TRBV4-1 with TRBJ1-2; perhaps TRBD1 as D (6 bases). Germline CDR1 MGHRA, CDR2 YSYEKL. The length of the CDR3 is 13 residues. Trimming left V 6 bases short and J 8 bases short, with 16 bases between. The CDR3, as DNA: TGCGCCAGCAGTCTTACAGGGTTGCGGGGCTACACCTTC. Translated: CASSLTGLRGYTF.

This clone came up once. The V gene is TRBV18, the J gene TRBJ1-4; 7 nucleotides agree with TRBD1. The germline CDR1 and CDR2 sequences are KGHSH and LQKENI. Trimming cost V 1 base and J 5 bases; bases outside gene matches: 4. The CDR3 covers 15 residues. The CDR3 coding sequence is TGTGCCAGCTCACCACAAAGGACAGGAAATGAAAAACTGTTTTTT. This translates into CASSPQRTGNEKLFF.

This chain connects TRBV7-9 to TRBJ1-2, with D maybe TRBD1 (6 bases). Trimming removed 5 bases at V and 7 bases at J, with 23 bases between. Per the germline V gene, CDR1 is SEHNR and CDR2 is FQNEAQ (reference sequence). The CDR3 extends over 16 amino acids. For the CDR3, the DNA is TGTGCCAGCAGCCCCAAGGACGGACAGCGTGAAGGTGGCTACACCTTC. Protein: CASSPKDGQREGGYTF.

V gene TRBV6-5 combines with J gene TRBJ1-2; 9 bases map to TRBD1. Germline values: CDR1 MNHEY, CDR2 SVGAGI. The CDR3 spans 14 residues. V lost 6 bases to trimming and J lost 4 bases; unmatched junction nucleotides: 6. The CDR3 DNA follows: TGTGCCAGCAGCTCCCGGGACAGGGTCTATGGCTACACCTTC. Translation gives CASSSRDRVYGYTF.

The chain combines TRBV2 with TRBJ2-2; D gene ambiguous. V was trimmed by 6 bases and J by 6 bases, leaving 2 bases between them. There are 10 residues in the CDR3. Germline CDR1 is SNHLY and CDR2 is FYNNEI. CDR3 in amino acids: CASSAGELFF. In DNA form, the CDR3 reads TGTGCCAGCAGCGCCGGGGAGCTGTTTTTT.

V and J are TRBV27 and TRBJ1-1; the D gene is possibly TRBD1 (5 bases). V lost 2 bases, J lost 3 bases, and 7 bases lay in between. CDR1 and CDR2 (germline): MNHEY, SMNVEV (reference sequence). The CDR3 runs to 13 residues. CDR3 region: CASSLGAYTEAFF. CDR3 nucleotides: TGTGCCAGCAGTTTAGGGGCGTACACTGAAGCTTTCTTT.

The rearrangement uses TRBV2 and TRBJ2-7, with 9 positions matching TRBD1. The CDR3 covers 14 residues. Trimming at V came to 8 bases and at J to 1 base, leaving 6 bases not matched to a gene. The V gene's germline CDR1 is SNHLY and CDR2 FYNNEI. This CDR3 reads CASAFGTGSYEQYF. CDR3 DNA sequence: TGTGCCAGCGCATTTGGGACAGGGTCCTACGAGCAGTACTTC.

The gene calls are TRBV5-5 and TRBJ1-4; a possible D gene is TRBD1 (5 bases). The V gene lost 2 bases and the J gene lost 3 bases, with 8 bases spanning the gap. CDR1 and CDR2 from the germline V gene are SGHKS and YYEKEE (reference sequence). The CDR3 extends over 14 amino acids. CDR3: CASSFGGANEKLFF. DNA of the CDR3: TGTGCCAGCAGCTTTGGGGGGGCTAATGAAAAACTGTTTTTT.